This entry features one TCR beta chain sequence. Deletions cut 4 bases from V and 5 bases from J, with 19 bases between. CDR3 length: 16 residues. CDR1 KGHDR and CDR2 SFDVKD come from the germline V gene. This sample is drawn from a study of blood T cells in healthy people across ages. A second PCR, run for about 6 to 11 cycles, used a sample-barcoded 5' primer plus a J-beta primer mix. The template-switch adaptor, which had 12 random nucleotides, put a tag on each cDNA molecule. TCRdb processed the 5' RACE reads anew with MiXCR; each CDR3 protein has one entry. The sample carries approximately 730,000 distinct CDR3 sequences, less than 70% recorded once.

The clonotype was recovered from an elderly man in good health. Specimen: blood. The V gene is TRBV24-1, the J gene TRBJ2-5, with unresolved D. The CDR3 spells CATSDPEDALVETQYF. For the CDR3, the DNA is TGTGCCACCAGTGACCCTGAGGACGCCCTAGTCGAGACCCAGTACTTC.